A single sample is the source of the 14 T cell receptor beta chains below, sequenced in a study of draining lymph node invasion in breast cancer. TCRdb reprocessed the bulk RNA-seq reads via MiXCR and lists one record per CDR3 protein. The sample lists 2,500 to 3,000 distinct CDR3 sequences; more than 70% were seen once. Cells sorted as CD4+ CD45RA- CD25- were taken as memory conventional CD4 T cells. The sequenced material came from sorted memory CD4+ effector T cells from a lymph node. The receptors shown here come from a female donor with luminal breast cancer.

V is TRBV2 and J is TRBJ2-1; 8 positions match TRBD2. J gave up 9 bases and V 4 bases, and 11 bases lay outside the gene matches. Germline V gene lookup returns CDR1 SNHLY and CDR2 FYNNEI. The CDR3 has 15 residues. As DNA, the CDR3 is TGTGCCAGCAGTGGGAGTAGCGGGGTCAGGGGTGAGCAGTTCTTC. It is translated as CASSGSSGVRGEQFF.

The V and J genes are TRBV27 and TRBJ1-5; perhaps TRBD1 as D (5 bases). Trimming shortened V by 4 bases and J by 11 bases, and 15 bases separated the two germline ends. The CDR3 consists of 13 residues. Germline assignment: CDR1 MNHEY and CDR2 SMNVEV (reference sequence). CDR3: CASSSQGIGTQHF. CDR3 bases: TGTGCCAGCAGTTCCCAGGGAATCGGAACCCAGCATTTT.

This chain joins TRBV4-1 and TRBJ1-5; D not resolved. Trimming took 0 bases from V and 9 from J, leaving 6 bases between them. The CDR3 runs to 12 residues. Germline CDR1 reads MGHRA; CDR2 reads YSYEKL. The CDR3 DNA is TGCGCCAGCAGCCAAGATGTTGGGCCCCAGCATTTT. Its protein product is CASSQDVGPQHF.

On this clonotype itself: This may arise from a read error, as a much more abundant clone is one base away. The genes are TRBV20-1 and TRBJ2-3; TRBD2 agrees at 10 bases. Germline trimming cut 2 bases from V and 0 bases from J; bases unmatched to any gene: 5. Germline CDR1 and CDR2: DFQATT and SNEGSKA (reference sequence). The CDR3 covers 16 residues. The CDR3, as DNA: TGCAGTGCTAGATGCTCTAGCGGGGGTAGCACAGATACGCAGTATTTT. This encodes CSARCSSGGSTDTQYF.

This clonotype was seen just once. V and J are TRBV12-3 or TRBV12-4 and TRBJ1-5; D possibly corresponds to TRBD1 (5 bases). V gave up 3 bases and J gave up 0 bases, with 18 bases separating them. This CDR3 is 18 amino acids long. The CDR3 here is CASSFVRGARYSNQPQHF. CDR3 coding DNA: TGTGCCAGCAGTTTTGTTCGCGGGGCCCGATATAGCAATCAGCCCCAGCATTTT.

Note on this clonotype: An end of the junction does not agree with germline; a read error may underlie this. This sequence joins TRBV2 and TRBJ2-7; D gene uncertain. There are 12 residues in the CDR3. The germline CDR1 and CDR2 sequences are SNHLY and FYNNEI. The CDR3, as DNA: TGTGCCTGCAGGCAGCTCAGCTACGAGCAGTACTTC. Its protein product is CACRQLSYEQYF.

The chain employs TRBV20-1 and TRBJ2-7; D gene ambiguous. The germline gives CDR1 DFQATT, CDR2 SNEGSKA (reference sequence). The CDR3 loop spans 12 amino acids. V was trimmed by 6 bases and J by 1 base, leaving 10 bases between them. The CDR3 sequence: CSAQEGSYEQYF. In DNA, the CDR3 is TGCAGTGCCCAGGAAGGGTCCTACGAGCAGTACTTC.

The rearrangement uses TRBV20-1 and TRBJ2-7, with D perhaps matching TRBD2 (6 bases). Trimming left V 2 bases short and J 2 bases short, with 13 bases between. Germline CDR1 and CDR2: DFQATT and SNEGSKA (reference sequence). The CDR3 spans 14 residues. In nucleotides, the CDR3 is TGCAGTGCTAGACAGATTAGCGGAGCCTACGAGCAGTACTTC. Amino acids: CSARQISGAYEQYF.

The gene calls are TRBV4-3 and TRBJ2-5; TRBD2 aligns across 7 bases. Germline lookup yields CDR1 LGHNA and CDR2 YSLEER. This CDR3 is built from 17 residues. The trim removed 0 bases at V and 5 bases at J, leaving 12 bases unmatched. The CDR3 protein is CASSQEGRAGVNETQYF. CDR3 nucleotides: TGCGCCAGCAGCCAAGAAGGAAGGGCGGGAGTGAATGAGACCCAGTACTTC.

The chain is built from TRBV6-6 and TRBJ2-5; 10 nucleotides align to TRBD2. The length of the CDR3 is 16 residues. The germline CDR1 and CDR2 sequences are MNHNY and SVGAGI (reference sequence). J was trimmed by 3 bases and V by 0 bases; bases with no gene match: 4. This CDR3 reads CASSYSWGTSEETQYF. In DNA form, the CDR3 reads TGTGCCAGCAGTTACTCGTGGGGGACTAGCGAAGAGACCCAGTACTTC.

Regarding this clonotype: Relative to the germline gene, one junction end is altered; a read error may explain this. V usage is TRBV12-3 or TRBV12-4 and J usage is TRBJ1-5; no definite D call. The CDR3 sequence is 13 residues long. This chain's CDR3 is CAGSSSDGQPQHF. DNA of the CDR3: TGTGCCGGCAGTTCCTCGGACGGTCAGCCCCAGCATTTT.

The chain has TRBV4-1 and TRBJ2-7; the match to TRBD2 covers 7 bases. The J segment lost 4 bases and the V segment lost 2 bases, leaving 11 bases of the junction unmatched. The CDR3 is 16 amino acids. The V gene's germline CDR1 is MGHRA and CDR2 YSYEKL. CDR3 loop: CASSQPGGELVYEQYF. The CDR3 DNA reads TGCGCCAGCAGCCAACCTGGGGGGGAGTTGGTATACGAGCAGTACTTC.

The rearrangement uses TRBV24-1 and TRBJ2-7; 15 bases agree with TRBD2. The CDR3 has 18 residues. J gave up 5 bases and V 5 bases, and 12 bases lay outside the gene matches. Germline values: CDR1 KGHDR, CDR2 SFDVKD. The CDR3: CATSARGTSGGQSDEQYF. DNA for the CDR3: TGTGCCACCAGTGCCAGAGGGACTAGCGGGGGGCAGAGCGACGAGCAGTACTTC.

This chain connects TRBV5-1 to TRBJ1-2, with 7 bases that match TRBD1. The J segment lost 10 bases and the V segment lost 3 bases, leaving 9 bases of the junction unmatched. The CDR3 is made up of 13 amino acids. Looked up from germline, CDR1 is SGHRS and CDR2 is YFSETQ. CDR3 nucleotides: TGCGCCAGCAGCTCCTGGACAGGAGGCGACTACACCTTC. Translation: CASSSWTGGDYTF.